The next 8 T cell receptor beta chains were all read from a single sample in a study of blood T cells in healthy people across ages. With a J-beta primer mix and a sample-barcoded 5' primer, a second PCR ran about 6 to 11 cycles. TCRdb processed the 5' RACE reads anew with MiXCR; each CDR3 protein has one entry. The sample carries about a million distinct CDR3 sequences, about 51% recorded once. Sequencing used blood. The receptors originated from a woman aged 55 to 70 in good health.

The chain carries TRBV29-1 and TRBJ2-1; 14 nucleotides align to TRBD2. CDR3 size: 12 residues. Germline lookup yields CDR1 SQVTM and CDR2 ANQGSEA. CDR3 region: CRAGLAGGEQFF. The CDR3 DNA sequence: TGCAGAGCAGGACTAGCGGGAGGTGAGCAGTTCTTC.

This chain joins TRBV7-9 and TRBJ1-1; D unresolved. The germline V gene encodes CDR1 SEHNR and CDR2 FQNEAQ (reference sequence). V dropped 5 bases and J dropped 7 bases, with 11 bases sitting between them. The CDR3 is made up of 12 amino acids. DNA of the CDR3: TGTGCCAGCAGCCCAGCGAGGGTTGAAGCTTTCTTT. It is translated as CASSPARVEAFF. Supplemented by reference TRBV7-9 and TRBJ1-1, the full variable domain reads DTGVSQNPRHKITKRGQNVTFRCDPISEHNRLYWYRQTLGQGPEFLTYFQNEAQLEKSRLLSDRFSAERPKGSFSTLEIQRTEQGDSAMYLCASSPARVEAFFGQGTRLTVV.

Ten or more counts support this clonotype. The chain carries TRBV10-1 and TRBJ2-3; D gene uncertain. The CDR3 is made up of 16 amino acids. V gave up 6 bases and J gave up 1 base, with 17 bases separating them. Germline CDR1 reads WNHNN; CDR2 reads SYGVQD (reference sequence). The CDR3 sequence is CASSPGRPPGTDTQYF. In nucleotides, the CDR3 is TGCGCCAGCAGCCCGGGTCGACCACCTGGCACAGATACGCAGTATTTT.

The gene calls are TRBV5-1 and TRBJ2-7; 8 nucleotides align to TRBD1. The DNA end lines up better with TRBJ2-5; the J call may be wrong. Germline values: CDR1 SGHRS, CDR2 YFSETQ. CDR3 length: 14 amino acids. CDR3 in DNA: TGCGCCAGCAGCTTTGGACAGGGCGCAGAGACCCAGTACTTC. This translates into CASSFGQGAETQYF.

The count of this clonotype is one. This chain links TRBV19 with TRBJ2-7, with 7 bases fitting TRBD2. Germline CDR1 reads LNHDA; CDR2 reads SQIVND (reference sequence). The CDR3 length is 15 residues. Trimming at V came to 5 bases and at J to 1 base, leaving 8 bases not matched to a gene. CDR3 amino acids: CASSGDGRGSYEQYF. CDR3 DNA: TGTGCCAGTAGTGGCGACGGGCGGGGGTCCTACGAGCAGTACTTC.

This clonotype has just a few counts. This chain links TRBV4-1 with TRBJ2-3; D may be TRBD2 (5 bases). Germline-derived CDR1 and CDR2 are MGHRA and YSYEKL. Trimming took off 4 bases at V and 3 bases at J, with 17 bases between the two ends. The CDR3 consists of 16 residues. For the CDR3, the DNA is TGCGCCAGCAGCCGGACCCCGCTACTAGGGACAGATACGCAGTATTTT. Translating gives CASSRTPLLGTDTQYF.

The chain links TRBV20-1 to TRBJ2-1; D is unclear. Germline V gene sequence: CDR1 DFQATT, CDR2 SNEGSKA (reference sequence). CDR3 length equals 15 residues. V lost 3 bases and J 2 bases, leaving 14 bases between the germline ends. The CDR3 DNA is TGCAGTGCTAGGGCCAGAACAAGCACCTACAATGAGCAGTTCTTC. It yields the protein CSARARTSTYNEQFF.

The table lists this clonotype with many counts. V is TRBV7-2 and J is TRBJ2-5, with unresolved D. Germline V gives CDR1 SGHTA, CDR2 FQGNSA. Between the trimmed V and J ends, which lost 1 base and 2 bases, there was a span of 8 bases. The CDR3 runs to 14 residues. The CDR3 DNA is TGTGCCAGCAGCTTAGAAGTCGGACAAGAGACCCAGTACTTC. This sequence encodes CASSLEVGQETQYF.